A selection of T cell receptor beta chains follows, all from one sample in a study of cytomegalovirus exposure and HLA in healthy donors. Clones were sequenced by immunoSEQ multiplex PCR, and TCRdb holds only the in-frame ones, with some missing. This sample yields 75,000 to 100,000 clones, of which about 81% are seen a single time; approximately 11% belongs to the top ten. Material for sequencing was PBMCs. The source is a man younger than 35 in good health and CMV-seropositive. Each CDR3 is given without its conserved first and last residue. D genes are given only for firm matches.

d_call	j_call	v_call	cdr3_aa
-	TRBJ1-5	TRBV6-5	ASSYSGDNQPQH
TRBD1	TRBJ1-4	TRBV6-1	ASSPDRVAEKLF
-	TRBJ2-5	TRBV27	ASSGGPGGTQY
TRBD1	TRBJ1-3	TRBV5-6	ASSLLGTGRRNTIY
TRBD1	TRBJ2-7	TRBV28	ASSLNRGLYEQY
TRBD1	TRBJ1-4	TRBV2	ASSGSGGSNEKLF
TRBD1	TRBJ1-1	TRBV6-6	ASSYAEDRSEAF
-	TRBJ2-7	TRBV6-1	ASSLRKGTYEQY
-	TRBJ1-5	TRBV2	ASRKDRQPQH
-	TRBJ1-3	TRBV29-1	SILSSGNTIY
TRBD1	TRBJ1-6	TRBV5-1	ASSAGQHSYNSPLH
-	TRBJ1-3	TRBV19	ASSRTDLSGNTIY
-	TRBJ2-5	TRBV4-1	ASSPVAGFQETQY
TRBD1	TRBJ1-1	TRBV28	ASSSTGGRTEAF
TRBD1	TRBJ1-5	TRBV6-1	ASGQGQGQPQH
-	TRBJ1-1	TRBV7-6	ASSPRQALNTEAF
TRBD2	TRBJ2-5	TRBV4-1	ASSQLPRGAGGPETQY
-	TRBJ2-3	TRBV30	AWSATNHTQY
-	TRBJ2-7	TRBV27	ASSSYRDYEQY
-	TRBJ2-7	TRBV6-1	ASSERGLLSYEQY
-	TRBJ2-3	TRBV4-1	ASSQDSHTQY
TRBD2	TRBJ2-2	TRBV30	AWSLAGGLIGELF